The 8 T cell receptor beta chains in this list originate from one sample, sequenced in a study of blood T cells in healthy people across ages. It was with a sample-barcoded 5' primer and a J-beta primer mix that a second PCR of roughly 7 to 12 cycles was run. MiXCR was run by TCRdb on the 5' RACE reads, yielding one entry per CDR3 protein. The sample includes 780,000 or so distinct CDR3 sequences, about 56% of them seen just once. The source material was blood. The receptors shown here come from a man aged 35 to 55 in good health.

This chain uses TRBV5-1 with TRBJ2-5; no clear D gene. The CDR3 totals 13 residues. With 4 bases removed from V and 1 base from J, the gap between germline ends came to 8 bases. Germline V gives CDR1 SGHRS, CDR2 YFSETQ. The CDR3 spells CASSARLQETQYF. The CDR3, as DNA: TGCGCCAGCAGCGCCCGACTCCAAGAGACCCAGTACTTC.

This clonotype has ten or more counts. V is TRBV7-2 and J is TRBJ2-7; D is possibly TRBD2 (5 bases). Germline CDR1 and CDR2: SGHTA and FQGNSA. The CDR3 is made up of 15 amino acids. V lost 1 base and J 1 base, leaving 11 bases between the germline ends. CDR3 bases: TGTGCCAGCAGCTTAGACAGACGGACTTCCTACGAGCAGTACTTC. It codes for CASSLDRRTSYEQYF.

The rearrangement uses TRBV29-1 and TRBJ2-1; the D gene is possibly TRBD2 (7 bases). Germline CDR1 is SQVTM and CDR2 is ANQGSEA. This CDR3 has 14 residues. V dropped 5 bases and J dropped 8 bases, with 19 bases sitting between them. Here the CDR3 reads CSVPTGGFQDEQFF. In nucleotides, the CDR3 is TGCAGCGTTCCCACGGGGGGCTTTCAGGATGAGCAGTTCTTC.

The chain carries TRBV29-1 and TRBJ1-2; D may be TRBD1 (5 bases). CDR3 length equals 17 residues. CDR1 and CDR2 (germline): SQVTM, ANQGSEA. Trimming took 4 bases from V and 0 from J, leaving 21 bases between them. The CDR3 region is CSVGGEEDAITNYGYTF. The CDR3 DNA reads TGCAGCGTTGGAGGGGAGGAGGATGCTATCACTAACTATGGCTACACCTTC.

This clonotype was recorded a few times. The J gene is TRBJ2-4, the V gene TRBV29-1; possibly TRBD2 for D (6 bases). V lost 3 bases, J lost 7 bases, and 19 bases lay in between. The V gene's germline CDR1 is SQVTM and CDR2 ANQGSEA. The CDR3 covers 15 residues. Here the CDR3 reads CSVEGSGRGTNIQYF. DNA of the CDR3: TGCAGCGTTGAGGGTTCCGGGAGAGGTACGAACATTCAGTACTTC.

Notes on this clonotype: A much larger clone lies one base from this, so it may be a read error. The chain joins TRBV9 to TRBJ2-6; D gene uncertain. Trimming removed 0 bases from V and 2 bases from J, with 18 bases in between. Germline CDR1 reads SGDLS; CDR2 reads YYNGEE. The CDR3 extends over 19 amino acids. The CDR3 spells CASSVGHSPGRPGANVLTF. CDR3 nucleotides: TGTGCCAGCAGCGTAGGACATTCTCCTGGCAGGCCTGGGGCCAACGTCCTGACTTTC.

This chain's CDR3 is CASSVVQGSETQYF. For the CDR3, the DNA is TGTGCCAGCAGCGTAGTGCAGGGTAGCGAGACCCAGTACTTC. The genes are TRBV9 and TRBJ2-5; D possibly corresponds to TRBD1 (5 bases). V lost 0 bases and J lost 5, with 11 bases in between. The germline V gene encodes CDR1 SGDLS and CDR2 YYNGEE. This CDR3 is built from 14 residues.

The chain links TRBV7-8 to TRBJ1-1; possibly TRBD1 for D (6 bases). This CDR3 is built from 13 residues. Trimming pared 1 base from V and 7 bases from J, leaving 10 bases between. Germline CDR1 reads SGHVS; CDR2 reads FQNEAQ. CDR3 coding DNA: TGTGCCAGCAGCTTAGGGGTCAGGGGTGAAGCTTTCTTT. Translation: CASSLGVRGEAFF.